Listed below are T cell receptor beta chains from one sample, sequenced in a study of T cell responses to AZD1222 COVID-19 vaccine. Clones were read by immunoSEQ multiplex PCR, and TCRdb kept only the in-frame ones, dropping some. The sample holds about 93,000 clones, roughly 91% seen once. The sequencing used peripheral blood, collected on day 0 of MenACWY control vaccination. These receptors all come from an adult in good health. Both conserved end residues are part of each CDR3. A D gene is named only where the DNA matches it firmly. Clone size is stated in some rows and not others, as once, few, many or a class when expanded.

d_gene: -
v_gene: TRBV20-1
abundance: few
len: 16
j_gene: TRBJ2-3
CDR3aa: CSASTVGGPPPDTQYF
CDR3nt: TGCAGTGCTAGTACCGTGGGGGGGCCCCCCCCAGATACGCAGTATTTT

d_gene: -
v_gene: TRBV6-5
abundance: -
len: 14
j_gene: TRBJ1-6
CDR3aa: CASTQVGGRSPLHF
CDR3nt: TGTGCCAGCACCCAGGTGGGGGGAAGATCACCCCTCCACTTT

d_gene: -
v_gene: TRBV27
abundance: few
len: 14
j_gene: TRBJ1-6
CDR3aa: CASSSPELNSPLHF
CDR3nt: TGTGCCAGCAGTTCGCCAGAGCTGAATTCACCCCTCCACTTT

d_gene: TRBD2
v_gene: TRBV29-1
abundance: -
len: 14
j_gene: TRBJ2-3
CDR3aa: CSVASGGNSDTQYF
CDR3nt: TGCAGCGTTGCTAGCGGGGGGAACTCAGATACGCAGTATTTT

d_gene: TRBD1
v_gene: TRBV27
abundance: -
len: 15
j_gene: TRBJ2-7
CDR3aa: CASSPIQGQPYEQYF
CDR3nt: TGTGCCAGCAGTCCGATCCAGGGACAGCCCTACGAGCAGTACTTC

d_gene: TRBD1
v_gene: TRBV10-3
abundance: -
len: 12
j_gene: TRBJ2-5
CDR3aa: CAIGDRQETQYF
CDR3nt: TGTGCCATCGGGGACAGACAAGAGACCCAGTACTTC

d_gene: -
v_gene: TRBV25-1
abundance: -
len: 14
j_gene: TRBJ1-2
CDR3aa: CASSLTEGAGGYTF
CDR3nt: TGTGCCAGCAGTTTGACAGAGGGAGCTGGGGGCTACACCTTC

d_gene: -
v_gene: TRBV30
abundance: -
len: 11
j_gene: TRBJ1-1
CDR3aa: CAWSVFPEAFF
CDR3nt: TGTGCCTGGAGTGTTTTCCCTGAAGCTTTCTTT

d_gene: -
v_gene: TRBV28
abundance: -
len: 14
j_gene: TRBJ1-2
CDR3aa: CASSLGWGGYGYTF
CDR3nt: TGTGCCAGCAGTTTAGGATGGGGGGGCTATGGCTACACCTTC

d_gene: TRBD2
v_gene: TRBV9
abundance: -
len: 14
j_gene: TRBJ2-1
CDR3aa: CASSVRGDYNEQFF
CDR3nt: TGTGCCAGCAGCGTACGGGGGGACTACAATGAGCAGTTCTTC

d_gene: TRBD1
v_gene: TRBV6-5
abundance: -
len: 15
j_gene: TRBJ1-5
CDR3aa: CASSRTGYSNQPQHF
CDR3nt: TGTGCCAGCAGTCGGACAGGCTATAGCAATCAGCCCCAGCATTTT

d_gene: -
v_gene: TRBV7-8
abundance: many
len: 16
j_gene: TRBJ1-1
CDR3aa: CASSLGSEGVGTEAFF
CDR3nt: TGTGCCAGCAGCTTAGGTTCGGAGGGAGTGGGCACTGAAGCTTTCTTT

d_gene: TRBD2
v_gene: TRBV29-1
abundance: -
len: 14
j_gene: TRBJ2-3
CDR3aa: CSVSDGGSTDTQYF
CDR3nt: TGCAGCGTTAGTGACGGGGGGAGCACAGATACGCAGTATTTT

d_gene: -
v_gene: TRBV7-2
abundance: -
len: 13
j_gene: TRBJ2-3
CDR3aa: CASSAQGWDTQYF
CDR3nt: TGTGCCAGCAGCGCACAGGGTTGGGATACGCAGTATTTT

d_gene: TRBD1
v_gene: TRBV5-6
abundance: -
len: 14
j_gene: TRBJ1-2
CDR3aa: CASSPGTGVRGYTF
CDR3nt: TGTGCCAGCAGCCCAGGGACAGGGGTTCGGGGCTACACCTTC

d_gene: TRBD1
v_gene: TRBV2
abundance: -
len: 15
j_gene: TRBJ2-7
CDR3aa: CASSDPGQSFYEQYF
CDR3nt: TGTGCCAGCAGTGACCCGGGACAGTCCTTCTACGAGCAGTACTTC

d_gene: -
v_gene: TRBV6-5
abundance: -
len: 13
j_gene: TRBJ1-4
CDR3aa: CASSYSGNEKLFF
CDR3nt: TGTGCCAGCAGTTACTCAGGGAATGAAAAACTGTTTTTT

d_gene: -
v_gene: TRBV5-6
abundance: -
len: 12
j_gene: TRBJ2-4
CDR3aa: CASSLGQDIQYF
CDR3nt: TGTGCCAGCAGCTTGGGGCAGGACATTCAGTACTTC

d_gene: -
v_gene: TRBV5-1
abundance: -
len: 16
j_gene: TRBJ2-3
CDR3aa: CASSLERRGFTDTQYF
CDR3nt: TGCGCCAGCAGCTTGGAAAGGAGGGGTTTCACAGATACGCAGTATTTT

d_gene: TRBD1
v_gene: TRBV6-5
abundance: once
len: 15
j_gene: TRBJ2-7
CDR3aa: CASSYSSGQGGKQYF
CDR3nt: TGTGCCAGCAGTTACTCCTCGGGACAGGGAGGGAAGCAGTACTTC

d_gene: -
v_gene: TRBV3-1/TRBV3-2
abundance: -
len: 15
j_gene: TRBJ1-5
CDR3aa: CASSLETGPNQPQHF
CDR3nt: TGTGCCAGCAGCCTAGAAACAGGGCCCAATCAGCCCCAGCATTTT

d_gene: -
v_gene: TRBV6-2/TRBV6-3
abundance: -
len: 11
j_gene: TRBJ2-4
CDR3aa: CASSSPNIQYF
CDR3nt: TGTGCCAGCAGTAGCCCCAACATTCAGTACTTC

d_gene: -
v_gene: TRBV7-2
abundance: -
len: 14
j_gene: TRBJ2-1
CDR3aa: CASSPSADRNEQFF
CDR3nt: TGTGCCAGCAGCCCGTCCGCGGACAGAAATGAGCAGTTCTTC

d_gene: -
v_gene: TRBV19
abundance: -
len: 13
j_gene: TRBJ2-5
CDR3aa: CASSSRGQETQYF
CDR3nt: TGTGCCAGTAGTAGCCGGGGGCAAGAGACCCAGTACTTC

d_gene: -
v_gene: TRBV11-2
abundance: -
len: 16
j_gene: TRBJ1-3
CDR3aa: CASSLVFPGAGNTIYF
CDR3nt: TGTGCCAGCAGCTTAGTATTTCCAGGGGCTGGAAACACCATATATTTT

d_gene: -
v_gene: TRBV7-2
abundance: -
len: 17
j_gene: TRBJ1-2
CDR3aa: CASSDSPLGVAGYGYTF
CDR3nt: TGTGCCAGCAGCGATAGTCCGCTAGGGGTGGCTGGGTATGGCTACACCTTC

d_gene: TRBD1
v_gene: TRBV11-2
abundance: once
len: 13
j_gene: TRBJ1-6
CDR3aa: CASSGQANSPLHF
CDR3nt: TGTGCCAGCAGTGGACAGGCGAATTCACCCCTCCACTTT

d_gene: -
v_gene: TRBV6-2/TRBV6-3
abundance: -
len: 14
j_gene: TRBJ2-5
CDR3aa: CASSYSQVTETQYF
CDR3nt: TGTGCCAGCAGTTACTCACAGGTAACGGAGACCCAGTACTTC

d_gene: -
v_gene: TRBV6-5
abundance: -
len: 15
j_gene: TRBJ1-1
CDR3aa: CASRSGGRGETEAFF
CDR3nt: TGTGCCAGCAGATCCGGGGGCCGGGGGGAAACTGAAGCTTTCTTT

d_gene: -
v_gene: TRBV10-3
abundance: -
len: 13
j_gene: TRBJ1-1
CDR3aa: CAISDPKFPVPFF
CDR3nt: TGTGCCATCAGTGACCCTAAATTCCCGGTACCTTTCTTT

d_gene: TRBD1
v_gene: TRBV6-2/TRBV6-3
abundance: once
len: 16
j_gene: TRBJ1-6
CDR3aa: CASSYGQGARGSPLHF
CDR3nt: TGTGCCAGCAGTTACGGACAGGGGGCGAGGGGTTCACCCCTCCACTTT

d_gene: -
v_gene: TRBV28
abundance: -
len: 11
j_gene: TRBJ1-1
CDR3aa: CASSFGTEAFF
CDR3nt: TGTGCCAGCAGTTTTGGCACTGAAGCTTTCTTT

d_gene: -
v_gene: TRBV4-1
abundance: -
len: 14
j_gene: TRBJ2-1
CDR3aa: CASSGSYQGNEQFF
CDR3nt: TGCGCCAGCAGCGGCTCCTATCAAGGCAATGAGCAGTTCTTC

d_gene: -
v_gene: TRBV7-9
abundance: -
len: 15
j_gene: TRBJ1-3
CDR3aa: CASSPNLYSGNTIYF
CDR3nt: TGTGCCAGCAGCCCGAACCTTTACTCTGGAAACACCATATATTTT

d_gene: -
v_gene: TRBV5-1
abundance: -
len: 14
j_gene: TRBJ1-2
CDR3aa: CASRSGLINYGYTF
CDR3nt: TGCGCCAGCAGATCGGGACTGATTAACTATGGCTACACCTTC

d_gene: -
v_gene: TRBV29-1
abundance: -
len: 13
j_gene: TRBJ1-5
CDR3aa: CSVGASSNQPQHF
CDR3nt: TGCAGCGTTGGCGCAAGTAGCAATCAGCCCCAGCATTTT

d_gene: -
v_gene: TRBV13
abundance: -
len: 13
j_gene: TRBJ1-2
CDR3aa: CASSVGFSYGYTF
CDR3nt: TGTGCCAGCAGCGTCGGGTTTTCATATGGCTACACCTTC

d_gene: -
v_gene: TRBV7-8
abundance: -
len: 18
j_gene: TRBJ1-4
CDR3aa: CASSLGTARGSTNEKLFF
CDR3nt: TGTGCCAGCAGCTTAGGGACAGCCAGAGGATCAACTAATGAAAAACTGTTTTTT